The 29 T cell receptor beta chains listed next were all sequenced from one sample in a study of PD-1 blockade in classical Hodgkin lymphoma. Profiling relied on immunoSEQ multiplex PCR, and the TCRdb table lists in-frame clones only, not all of them. This sample has approximately 34,000 clones, with less than 85% found just once. Exposure to brentuximab vedotin varied, and each patient had relapsed following autologous stem cell transplantation. Source: peripheral blood mononuclear cells (PBMCs), taken before the second cycle of nivolumab. These receptors were taken from a human donor with classical Hodgkin lymphoma.

Remarks on this clone: Other DNA sequences in this specimen translate into the identical CDR3. The chain carries TRBV5-1 and TRBJ1-1; 8 nucleotides match TRBD1. The length of the CDR3 is 15 residues. V lost 4 bases and J lost 4; bases outside the gene matches: 9. Germline lookup yields CDR1 SGHRS and CDR2 YFSETQ. The CDR3 bases are TGCGCCAGCAGCACAGAGACAGGGGCGGGCACTGAAGCTTTCTTT. It yields the protein CASSTETGAGTEAFF.

The rearrangement uses TRBV15 and TRBJ1-2; D is unresolved. Trimming took off 0 bases at V and 7 bases at J, with 9 bases between the two ends. Germline CDR1 and CDR2: LNHNV and YYDKDF (reference sequence). CDR3 size: 13 residues. The CDR3 here is CATSRDLGGGYTF. The DNA of the CDR3 is TGTGCCACCAGCAGAGATTTGGGTGGTGGCTACACCTTC. Together with reference TRBV15 and TRBJ1-2, the CDR3 gives the full variable domain: DAMVIQNPRYQVTQFGKPVTLSCSQTLNHNVMYWYQQKSSQAPKLLFHYYDKDFNNEADTPDNFQSRRPNTSFCFLDIRSPGLGDTAMYLCATSRDLGGGYTFGSGTRLTVV.

The sample holds a few counts of this clone. The chain couples TRBV18 to TRBJ2-2; D ambiguous. V was pared by 2 bases and J by 2 bases, with 3 bases between. Per the germline V gene, CDR1 is KGHSH and CDR2 is LQKENI. The length of the CDR3 is 13 residues. Here the CDR3 DNA reads TGTGCCAGCTCACCAGTTAACACCGGGGAGCTGTTTTTT. Its protein product is CASSPVNTGELFF.

This clone was seen only a few times. This chain connects TRBV9 to TRBJ1-6, with 9 bases matching TRBD1. V lost 4 bases and J lost 7; bases outside the gene matches: 3. Germline assignment: CDR1 SGDLS and CDR2 YYNGEE. This CDR3 has 14 amino acids. The CDR3 sequence is CASSNRGQNSPLHF. The CDR3, as DNA: TGTGCCAGCAGCAACAGGGGGCAAAATTCACCCCTCCACTTT.

In the case of this clone: An end of the junction does not agree with germline; a read error may underlie this. The chain links TRBV30 to TRBJ2-3; 8 bases map to TRBD1. This CDR3 has 13 residues. CDR1 and CDR2 (germline): GTSNPN, SVGIG (reference sequence). CDR3 in amino acids: CAWGQGTTDMQYF. The CDR3 DNA is TGTGCCTGGGGACAGGGCACCACAGATATGCAGTATTTT.

The rearrangement links TRBV7-8 to TRBJ1-1; no clear D. The CDR3 is 15 amino acids. Germline V gives CDR1 SGHVS, CDR2 FQNEAQ. V lost 2 bases and J 4 bases, leaving 14 bases between the germline ends. CDR3 sequence reads: CASSLKRAAFTEAFF. CDR3 DNA: TGTGCCAGCAGCTTAAAGAGGGCCGCGTTCACTGAAGCTTTCTTT. Supplemented by reference TRBV7-8 and TRBJ1-1, the full variable domain reads GAGVSQSPRYKVAKRGQDVALRCDPISGHVSLFWYQQALGQGPEFLTYFQNEAQLDKSGLPSDRFFAERPEGSVSTLKIQRTQQEDSAVYLCASSLKRAAFTEAFFGQGTRLTVV.

This clone was seen once. The chain couples TRBV4-1 to TRBJ2-2, with D possibly called TRBD1 or TRBD2 (5 bases each). The CDR3 contains 14 residues. Germline loops: CDR1 MGHRA, CDR2 YSYEKL. The V gene lost 6 bases and the J gene lost 4 bases, with 12 bases spanning the gap. In DNA, the CDR3 is TGCGCCAGCAGATCCCCAGGGACCACCGGGGAGCTGTTTTTT. Encoded protein: CASRSPGTTGELFF.

The chain recombines TRBV4-2 with TRBJ1-1; D not certain. Germline-derived CDR1 and CDR2 are LGHNA and YNFKEQ. V was shortened by 4 bases and J by 1 base, with 16 bases between the two germline ends. The CDR3 runs to 16 residues. The CDR3 DNA reads TGTGCCAGCAGCCTACGAGTCGACGGGAGGAACACTGAAGCTTTCTTT. It translates to CASSLRVDGRNTEAFF.

The chain employs TRBV19 and TRBJ2-6; no firm D call. This CDR3 is 15 amino acids long. Germline CDR1 and CDR2: LNHDA and SQIVND (reference sequence). V lost 5 bases to trimming and J lost 0 bases, with 8 bases between them. For the CDR3, the DNA is TGTGCCAGTAGTCTGATATTCTCTGGGGCCAACGTCCTGACTTTC. Amino acid sequence: CASSLIFSGANVLTF.

Only a few counts were recorded for this clone. This chain connects TRBV15 to TRBJ2-3; the D is unclear. Germline V lookup: CDR1 LNHNV, CDR2 YYDKDF (reference sequence). CDR3 length equals 13 residues. V was trimmed by 3 bases and J by 4 bases, leaving 8 bases between them. The CDR3 protein is CATSSRGPDTQYF. The CDR3 DNA is TGTGCCACCAGCAGCCGTGGACCAGATACGCAGTATTTT.

The chain employs TRBV4-3 and TRBJ2-7; no clear D gene. The CDR3 is made up of 11 amino acids. The germline V gene encodes CDR1 LGHNA and CDR2 YSLEER. Trimming removed 6 bases at V and 3 bases at J, with 6 bases between. The CDR3 spells CASSDFYEQYF. As DNA, the CDR3 is TGCGCCAGCAGTGACTTCTACGAGCAGTACTTC.

The chain has TRBV2 and TRBJ1-2, with D unresolved. Germline V gives CDR1 SNHLY, CDR2 FYNNEI. The V end lost 4 bases, the J end lost 13 bases, and 25 bases lay between the germline ends. This CDR3 has 15 amino acids. Written as DNA, the CDR3 is TGTGCCAGCAGTGGGCTAAGGACGGCTCCCGATGGCGGCACCTTC. This encodes CASSGLRTAPDGGTF. Full variable domain (missing parts from reference TRBV2 and TRBJ1-2): EPEVTQTPSHQVTQMGQEVILRCVPISNHLYFYWYRQILGQKVEFLVSFYNNEISEKSEIFDDQFSVERPDGSNFTLKIRSTKLEDSAMYFCASSGLRTAPDGGTFGSGTRLTVV.

The chain combines TRBV5-6 with TRBJ2-7, with a weak D call TRBD2 (5 bases). V shed 4 bases and J shed 2 bases, with 10 bases lying between them. Germline V lookup: CDR1 SGHDT, CDR2 YYEEEE. The CDR3 has 13 residues. CDR3: CASSRGSTYEQYF. The CDR3 coding sequence is TGTGCCAGCAGCCGCGGGTCGACCTACGAGCAGTACTTC.

The chain recombines TRBV30 with TRBJ1-6, with D uncertain. Deletions cut 4 bases from V and 8 bases from J, with 9 bases between. The germline CDR1 and CDR2 sequences are GTSNPN and SVGIG (reference sequence). There are 12 residues in the CDR3. The CDR3 DNA is TGTGCCTGGAACCCGGTCCATTCACCCCTCCACTTT. This sequence encodes CAWNPVHSPLHF.

J is TRBJ1-2 and V is TRBV6-6; D call uncertain. This CDR3 is 13 amino acids long. V lost 6 bases and J lost 7, with 15 bases in between. Germline CDR1 reads MNHNY; CDR2 reads SVGAGI (reference sequence). As DNA, the CDR3 is TGTGCCAGCAGCCCCGTGGGCTTTCGTGGCTACACCTTC. It codes for CASSPVGFRGYTF.

CDR3 bases: TGTGCCAGCTCACCCCGTCCCGGGACAGGGGCCGGGGACACCGGGGAGCTGTTTTTT. Its protein product is CASSPRPGTGAGDTGELFF. The rearrangement uses TRBV18 and TRBJ2-2; 10 positions match TRBD1. V lost 3 bases and J lost 3; bases outside the gene matches: 13. The length of the CDR3 is 19 residues. CDR1 is KGHSH and CDR2 is LQKENI in the germline V gene.

The chain uses TRBV2 and TRBJ1-2; D is undetermined. This CDR3 region has 9 residues. Trimming shortened V by 9 bases and J by 8 bases, and 7 bases separated the two germline ends. Germline lookup yields CDR1 SNHLY and CDR2 FYNNEI. In nucleotides, the CDR3 is TGTGCCAGGGCGGACGGCTACACCTTC. This codes for CARADGYTF.

The rearrangement links TRBV4-2 to TRBJ2-2; TRBD1 is a possible D gene (5 bases). The CDR3 is 15 residues long. Germline CDR1 LGHNA, CDR2 YNFKEQ. Trimming took 1 base from V and 2 from J, leaving 8 bases between them. The CDR3 DNA follows: TGTGCCAGCAGCCAAGGACAGCTCAACACCGGGGAGCTGTTTTTT. Translating it yields CASSQGQLNTGELFF.

This sequence joins TRBV7-2 and TRBJ2-3; D call uncertain. The V gene's germline CDR1 is SGHTA and CDR2 FQGNSA. The CDR3 runs 13 residues. Trimming took off 4 bases at V and 3 bases at J, with 8 bases between the two ends. CDR3: CASSSQATDTQYF. In nucleotides, the CDR3 is TGTGCCAGCAGCTCGCAGGCAACAGATACGCAGTATTTT.

V and J are TRBV2 and TRBJ2-5; D may be TRBD1 (6 bases). The CDR3 is made up of 12 amino acids. The germline gives CDR1 SNHLY, CDR2 FYNNEI. V lost 3 bases, J lost 4 bases, and 6 bases lay in between. In DNA, the CDR3 is TGTGCCAGCAGTGACAGGGGAGAGACCCAGTACTTC. Its translation is CASSDRGETQYF.

The CDR3 nucleotides are TGTGCCAGCAGCTTACAGGACAGGGGGTCAGAGACCCAGTACTTC. As protein: CASSLQDRGSETQYF. The chain combines TRBV7-9 with TRBJ2-5, with TRBD1 matching 10 bases. CDR1 and CDR2 (germline): SEHNR, FQNEAQ (reference sequence). The CDR3 extends over 15 amino acids. The J segment lost 4 bases and the V segment lost 2 bases, leaving 4 bases of the junction unmatched.

V usage is TRBV5-6 and J usage is TRBJ2-2; D may correspond to TRBD1 or TRBD2 (6 bases each). CDR3 length: 16 residues. The germline V and J ends were trimmed by 4 bases and 0 bases, with 13 bases remaining between them. Germline V gives CDR1 SGHDT, CDR2 YYEEEE. The CDR3 DNA reads TGTGCCAGCAGCCCGCTGGGGGGCGCGAACACCGGGGAGCTGTTTTTT. Translating it yields CASSPLGGANTGELFF. Full variable domain (rest looked up from reference TRBV5-6 and TRBJ2-2): DAGVTQSPTHLIKTRGQQVTLRCSPKSGHDTVSWYQQALGQGPQFIFQYYEEEERQRGNFPDRFSGHQFPNYSSELNVNALLLGDSALYLCASSPLGGANTGELFFGEGSRLTVL.

This clone was recorded once. The chain is built from TRBV11-2 and TRBJ2-7; TRBD2 matches at 10 bases. V lost 5 bases to trimming and J lost 7 bases; unmatched junction nucleotides: 14. The CDR3 runs 16 residues. Germline V gives CDR1 SGHAT, CDR2 FQNNGV. The CDR3 bases are TGTGCCAGCAGCCCCCGGGGAAGCGGGGGGGTAAGGGAGCAGTACTTC. The encoded protein is CASSPRGSGGVREQYF.

The chain carries TRBV5-4 and TRBJ2-5, with no clear D. The ends were cut back, 9 bases at V and 5 bases at J, with 17 bases in the middle. The CDR3 is 13 amino acids. CDR1 is SGHNT, CDR2 YYREEE, per germline (reference sequence). The CDR3 region has the DNA TGTGCCACCGGCCCCAACCATCAGGAGACCCAGTACTTC. This translates into CATGPNHQETQYF.

The chain employs TRBV5-6 and TRBJ2-7, with D tentatively TRBD1 or TRBD2 (5 bases each). Per the germline V gene, CDR1 is SGHDT and CDR2 is YYEEEE. V lost 0 bases, J lost 0 bases, and 10 bases lay in between. This CDR3 contains 15 residues. This chain's CDR3 is CASSLVGVGSYEQYF. In DNA form, the CDR3 reads TGTGCCAGCAGCTTGGTGGGGGTAGGCTCCTACGAGCAGTACTTC.

The chain carries TRBV2 and TRBJ1-2; unclear D gene. V was trimmed by 4 bases and J by 8 bases, leaving 14 bases between them. The CDR3 is made up of 13 amino acids. Looked up from germline, CDR1 is SNHLY and CDR2 is FYNNEI. CDR3 nucleotide sequence: TGTGCCAGCAGTGCTTGGGAGCTCTCCGGCTACACCTTC. Its protein product is CASSAWELSGYTF.

This clone was recorded a few times. The rearrangement links TRBV6-6 to TRBJ1-6, with D unresolved. Germline V lookup: CDR1 MNHNY, CDR2 SVGAGI (reference sequence). CDR3 length equals 13 residues. V was clipped by 4 bases and J by 8 bases, with 9 bases between them. CDR3 region: CASSSGLYSPLHF. DNA of the CDR3: TGTGCCAGCAGTTCTGGGCTATATTCACCCCTCCACTTT.

This clone was recorded only once. The chain couples TRBV7-9 to TRBJ2-3; possible D gene TRBD1, 6 bases. V dropped 0 bases and J dropped 4 bases, with 20 bases sitting between them. The CDR3 spans 18 residues. In germline, CDR1 is SEHNR, CDR2 FQNEAQ (reference sequence). CDR3 DNA sequence: TGTGCCAGCAGCTTAGCGGCTTTCCAGGGGCGAGCGGCAGATACGCAGTATTTT. Amino acids: CASSLAAFQGRAADTQYF.

The chain carries TRBV10-1 and TRBJ1-4; D gene ambiguous. Trimming took off 2 bases at V and 10 bases at J, with 2 bases between the two ends. The CDR3 is made up of 10 amino acids. Per germline, CDR1 WNHNN and CDR2 SYGVQD (reference sequence). CDR3 nucleotides: TGCGCCAGCAGTGAGGGAAAACTGTTTTTT. It codes for CASSEGKLFF.